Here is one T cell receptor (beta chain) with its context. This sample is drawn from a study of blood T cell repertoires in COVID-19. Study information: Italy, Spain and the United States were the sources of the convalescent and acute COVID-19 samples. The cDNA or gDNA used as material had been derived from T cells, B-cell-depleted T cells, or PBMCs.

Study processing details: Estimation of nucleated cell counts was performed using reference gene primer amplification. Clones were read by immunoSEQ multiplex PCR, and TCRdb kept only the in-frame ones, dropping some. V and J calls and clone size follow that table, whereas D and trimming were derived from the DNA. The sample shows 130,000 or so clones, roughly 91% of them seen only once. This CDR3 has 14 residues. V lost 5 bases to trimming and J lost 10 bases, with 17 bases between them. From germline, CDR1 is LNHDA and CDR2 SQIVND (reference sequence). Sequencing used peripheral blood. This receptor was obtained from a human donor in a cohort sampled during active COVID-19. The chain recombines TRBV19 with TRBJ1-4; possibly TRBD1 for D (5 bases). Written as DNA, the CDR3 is TGTGCCAGTAGTTGGGGCCCGGGCCAGGGAAAACTGTTTTTT. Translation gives CASSWGPGQGKLFF.